The 27 T cell receptor beta chains below were found in one sample sequenced in a study of identical twins. TCRdb reprocessed the 5' RACE reads via MiXCR and lists one record per CDR3 protein. The table includes 500,000 to 600,000 distinct CDR3 sequences, 22% detected once. This same sample was also taken into another study, of T cells expressing NK-cell markers.

The specimen sequenced was CD4+ T cells sorted from blood. All receptors derive from a young woman in good health.

The chain links TRBV20-1 to TRBJ2-1; TRBD2 agrees at 7 bases. CDR1 DFQATT and CDR2 SNEGSKA come from the germline V gene (reference sequence). The CDR3 is 13 amino acids. CDR3 nucleotides: TGCAGCGCCACGGGGGGTCCGGGAAATGAGCAGTTCTTC. Encoded protein: CSATGGPGNEQFF.

This chain uses TRBV14 with TRBJ1-1; 7 nucleotides align to TRBD1. The J segment lost 11 bases and the V segment lost 4 bases, leaving 7 bases of the junction unmatched. CDR1 and CDR2 from the germline V gene are SGHDN and FVKESK. CDR3 length: 12 residues. In DNA, the CDR3 is TGTGCCAGCAGCCCTTGGACAGGCCGGGCTTTCTTT. This translates into CASSPWTGRAFF.

V is TRBV30 and J is TRBJ1-4; no definite D call. With 2 bases removed from V and 8 bases from J, the gap between germline ends came to 6 bases. Germline V gene lookup returns CDR1 GTSNPN and CDR2 SVGIG (reference sequence). The CDR3 spans 11 residues. In nucleotides, the CDR3 is TGTGCCTGGAGTTCAGTCGAAAAACTGTTTTTT. Encoded protein: CAWSSVEKLFF.

This clonotype has only a few counts. The chain combines TRBV5-1 with TRBJ2-2; unclear D gene. CDR1 and CDR2 (germline): SGHRS, YFSETQ. Deletions cut 0 bases from V and 0 bases from J, with 9 bases between. The CDR3 has 16 amino acids. CDR3 DNA sequence: TGCGCCAGCAGCTTGGGTCCCCAGACGAACACCGGGGAGCTGTTTTTT. This gives the protein CASSLGPQTNTGELFF.

This clonotype was observed a handful of times. The chain couples TRBV7-8 to TRBJ2-3; no definite D call. Germline loops: CDR1 SGHVS, CDR2 FQNEAQ. V lost 5 bases and J 4 bases, leaving 13 bases between the germline ends. The CDR3 consists of 14 residues. CDR3 DNA: TGTGCCAGCAGCCAAGACCGCCCACCAGATACGCAGTATTTT. Translated: CASSQDRPPDTQYF.

V gene TRBV29-1 combines with J gene TRBJ1-1; 10 nucleotides align to TRBD1. Germline V lookup: CDR1 SQVTM, CDR2 ANQGSEA. J lost 8 bases, V lost 6 bases, and 3 bases had no gene match. The CDR3 is made up of 11 amino acids. This CDR3 is CSVGTGDEAFF. The CDR3 region has the DNA TGCAGCGTAGGGACAGGGGACGAAGCTTTCTTT. The entire variable domain, with the rest obtained from reference TRBV29-1 and TRBJ1-1, is as follows: SAVISQKPSRDICQRGTSLTIQCQVDSQVTMMFWYRQQPGQSLTLIATANQGSEATYESGFVIDKFPISRPNLTFSTLTVSNMSPEDSSIYLCSVGTGDEAFFGQGTRLTVV.

The CDR3 sequence: CASSERTDNQPQHF. In DNA form, the CDR3 reads TGTGCCAGCAGTGAAAGGACGGATAATCAGCCCCAGCATTTT. V and J are TRBV6-1 and TRBJ1-5; no definite D call. Germline V gene data show CDR1 as MNHNS and CDR2 as SASEGT. The CDR3 has 14 residues. V was shortened by 2 bases and J by 4 bases, with 9 bases between the two germline ends.

The V gene is TRBV2, the J gene TRBJ2-2, with TRBD1 as a possible D gene (5 bases). The CDR3 loop spans 14 amino acids. Germline V CDR1 and CDR2: SNHLY, FYNNEI. Trimming removed 4 bases at V and 2 bases at J, with 8 bases between. The CDR3 loop reads CASSGQFNTGELFF. The CDR3 nucleotides read TGTGCCAGCAGTGGACAGTTTAACACCGGGGAGCTGTTTTTT.

DNA of the CDR3: TGTGCCAGCACCTGGACAGACTTTGGCAATCAGCCCCAGCATTTT. Its translation: CASTWTDFGNQPQHF. This chain uses TRBV6-1 with TRBJ1-5; tentatively, D is TRBD1 (6 bases). V lost 7 bases to trimming and J lost 2 bases, with 15 bases between them. The CDR3 consists of 15 residues. Germline V gene sequence: CDR1 MNHNS, CDR2 SASEGT.

In this sample, this clonotype turned up a few times. This chain's CDR3 is CSASYLATPTQYF. The CDR3 region has the DNA TGCAGTGCTAGTTACCTAGCGACCCCTACGCAGTACTTC. The V call is TRBV20-1, the J call TRBJ2-5; D is possibly TRBD2 (6 bases). V shed 3 bases and J shed 11 bases, with 19 bases lying between them. The CDR3 has 13 residues. From germline, CDR1 is DFQATT and CDR2 SNEGSKA (reference sequence).

V is TRBV5-1 and J is TRBJ2-7, with 9 nucleotides matching TRBD1. The CDR3 spans 15 residues. V shed 4 bases, J shed 2 bases, and the junction held 7 bases outside the gene matches. The germline V gene encodes CDR1 SGHRS and CDR2 YFSETQ. The CDR3: CASSTQTGGTYEQYF. CDR3 in DNA: TGCGCCAGCAGCACACAGACAGGGGGGACCTACGAGCAGTACTTC.

This clonotype was counted between two and nine times. V and J are TRBV12-3 or TRBV12-4 and TRBJ2-7, with 9 bases lining up with TRBD2. The CDR3 is 15 residues long. V lost 4 bases to trimming and J lost 2 bases; unmatched junction nucleotides: 6. CDR3 region: CASSYFSGRPYEQYF. The CDR3 nucleotides read TGTGCCAGCAGTTATTTTAGCGGGAGACCCTACGAGCAGTACTTC.

In this sample, this clonotype turned up a few times. The V gene is TRBV7-2, the J gene TRBJ2-2; no definite D call. This CDR3 has 14 amino acids. CDR1 is SGHTA, CDR2 FQGNSA, per germline. The V and J ends lost 7 bases and 6 bases respectively, with 15 bases between them. The CDR3 region has the DNA TGTGCCAGCACCCCTGTTGCGGTCGCCGGGGAGCTGTTTTTT. This gives the protein CASTPVAVAGELFF. Using reference TRBV7-2 and TRBJ2-2 for the parts outside the CDR3, the full variable domain is GAGVSQSPSNKVTEKGKDVELRCDPISGHTALYWYRQSLGQGLEFLIYFQGNSAPDKSGLPSDRFSAERTGGSVSTLTIQRTQQEDSAVYLCASTPVAVAGELFFGEGSRLTVL.

V and J are TRBV6-1 and TRBJ2-1; 7 bases align to TRBD2. Trimming took 2 bases from V and 0 from J; bases not matched to a gene: 4. This CDR3 spans 16 amino acids. Germline V gives CDR1 MNHNS, CDR2 SASEGT. The CDR3 sequence is CASSEYGGSSYNEQFF. The CDR3 DNA reads TGTGCCAGCAGTGAATACGGGGGGAGCTCCTACAATGAGCAGTTCTTC.

Only a few counts were recorded for this clonotype. This chain connects TRBV20-1 to TRBJ2-2; either TRBD1 or TRBD2 may supply D (5 bases each). Germline V gene data show CDR1 as DFQATT and CDR2 as SNEGSKA (reference sequence). This CDR3 spans 13 amino acids. The V end was cut by 6 bases, the J end by 8 bases, with 16 bases between. The CDR3, as DNA: TGCAGTGCAAGGGACCCTTCGAGAGGGGAGCTGTTTTTT. It codes for CSARDPSRGELFF.

The genes are TRBV19 and TRBJ2-4; a weak D match, TRBD1 (6 bases). V shed 3 bases and J shed 1 base, with 10 bases lying between them. The germline V gene encodes CDR1 LNHDA and CDR2 SQIVND (reference sequence). The CDR3 loop spans 15 amino acids. The CDR3 sequence: CASSISGDAKNIQYF. Written as DNA, the CDR3 is TGTGCCAGTAGTATCTCAGGGGACGCCAAAAACATTCAGTACTTC.

This clonotype appeared a few times. The chain links TRBV6-5 to TRBJ1-3; D is perhaps TRBD1 (5 bases). This CDR3 has 17 residues. Trimming cost V 0 bases and J 0 bases, with 12 bases left between them. The germline CDR1 and CDR2 sequences are MNHEY and SVGAGI. CDR3 in amino acids: CASSYSPGASSGNTIYF. CDR3 DNA: TGTGCCAGCAGTTACTCGCCCGGGGCCTCCTCTGGAAACACCATATATTTT.

This clonotype was observed a handful of times. The V and J genes are TRBV7-2 and TRBJ2-1; the match to TRBD1 covers 7 bases. The CDR3 contains 13 residues. Trimming cost V 7 bases and J 6 bases; bases outside gene matches: 6. Germline CDR1 and CDR2: SGHTA and FQGNSA. CDR3 coding DNA: TGTGCCAGCACAGGGGCAGGGGGCAATGAGCAGTTCTTC. Amino acids: CASTGAGGNEQFF.

The genes are TRBV20-1 and TRBJ2-7, with D possibly TRBD2 on 6 matching bases. The germline gives CDR1 DFQATT, CDR2 SNEGSKA (reference sequence). The CDR3 is made up of 14 amino acids. Trimming removed 0 bases at V and 2 bases at J, with 11 bases between. CDR3 nucleotides: TGCAGTGCTAGAGACGGCGGGATCGCCTACGAGCAGTACTTC. Its protein is CSARDGGIAYEQYF.

This clonotype was observed a single time. The chain combines TRBV10-3 with TRBJ2-3, with a weak D call TRBD1 (5 bases). Trimming pared 0 bases from V and 6 bases from J, leaving 16 bases between. This CDR3 is 16 amino acids long. CDR1 is ENHRY, CDR2 SYGVKD, per germline. The CDR3 protein is CAISESGSGPGDTQYF. CDR3 sequence (DNA): TGTGCCATCAGTGAGTCGGGTAGTGGCCCAGGGGATACGCAGTATTTT.

A few counts support this clonotype. The chain uses TRBV5-1 and TRBJ2-7, with D maybe TRBD2 (6 bases). The CDR3 is 15 residues long. The V end lost 4 bases, the J end lost 0 bases, and 14 bases lay between the germline ends. Germline CDR1 and CDR2: SGHRS and YFSETQ. Written as DNA, the CDR3 is TGCGCCAGCAGCCCCGGACTATCCCACTCCTACGAGCAGTACTTC. Its protein is CASSPGLSHSYEQYF.

V and J are TRBV4-1 and TRBJ2-5; 8 nucleotides line up with TRBD2. The CDR3 consists of 18 residues. Unmatched junction bases numbered 13, after V lost 0 bases and J lost 4 bases. Per germline, CDR1 MGHRA and CDR2 YSYEKL. The CDR3 sequence is CASSQDRLAGSGGETQYF. The DNA for the CDR3 is TGCGCCAGCAGCCAAGACCGGCTAGCGGGCTCCGGGGGAGAGACCCAGTACTTC.

This clonotype was counted between two and nine times. The chain uses TRBV2 and TRBJ2-7, with D possibly matching TRBD2 (5 bases). The germline CDR1 and CDR2 sequences are SNHLY and FYNNEI. The CDR3 covers 12 residues. The V and J ends lost 7 bases and 1 base respectively, with 8 bases between them. CDR3 sequence (DNA): TGTGCCAGCATGGAGCGGTCCTACGAGCAGTACTTC. Translating it yields CASMERSYEQYF.

This chain links TRBV15 with TRBJ1-5; D not resolved. The V gene lost 1 base and the J gene lost 3 bases, with 10 bases spanning the gap. The CDR3 contains 15 residues. Germline V lookup: CDR1 LNHNV, CDR2 YYDKDF (reference sequence). The CDR3 reads CATSRGRTHNQPQHF. DNA of the CDR3: TGTGCCACCAGCAGAGGTCGGACCCACAATCAGCCCCAGCATTTT.

The chain carries TRBV20-1 and TRBJ1-5; D perhaps matches TRBD1 (6 bases). Trimming left V 0 bases short and J 2 bases short, with 14 bases between. Germline V gene sequence: CDR1 DFQATT, CDR2 SNEGSKA (reference sequence). There are 16 residues in the CDR3. DNA of the CDR3: TGCAGTGCTAGAGATTTCGGAGGACAGCGCAATCAGCCCCAGCATTTT. Amino acid sequence: CSARDFGGQRNQPQHF.

CDR3 region: CSASRWDSYNEQFF. For the CDR3, the DNA is TGCAGTGCTTCCAGGTGGGATTCCTACAATGAGCAGTTCTTC. The rearrangement uses TRBV20-1 and TRBJ2-1; D gene uncertain. The germline V gene encodes CDR1 DFQATT and CDR2 SNEGSKA (reference sequence). This CDR3 is built from 14 residues. Trimming removed 5 bases at V and 1 base at J, with 12 bases between.

The rearrangement joins TRBV7-9 to TRBJ2-7; tentatively, D is TRBD2 (5 bases). The V and J ends lost 5 bases and 3 bases respectively, with 17 bases between them. Germline V CDR1 and CDR2: SEHNR, FQNEAQ (reference sequence). The length of the CDR3 is 15 residues. As DNA, the CDR3 is TGTGCCAGCAGCCCAAGGACTTCCGTGGGCTACGAGCAGTACTTC. Residues: CASSPRTSVGYEQYF.